The 26 T cell receptor beta chains below all came from one sample that was sequenced in a study of blood T cell repertoires in COVID-19. This table comes from immunoSEQ multiplex PCR, and its TCRdb copy is limited to in-frame clones, with some not included. The repertoire consists of around 260,000 clones, with 80% to 90% occurring once and the leading ten covering around 9.6%. The sequencing input was peripheral blood. The receptors derive from a woman in her 70s with COVID-19, enrolled during active disease.

This chain connects TRBV24-1 to TRBJ2-2; TRBD2 agrees at 8 bases. J gave up 2 bases and V 4 bases, and 5 bases lay outside the gene matches. CDR1 and CDR2 (germline): KGHDR, SFDVKD. This CDR3 is built from 16 residues. This CDR3 reads CATSEASGSNTGELFF. The CDR3 bases are TGTGCCACCAGTGAAGCAAGCGGGAGCAACACCGGGGAGCTGTTTTTT.

This clone has a handful of counts. J is TRBJ2-5 and V is TRBV5-1; 8 nucleotides line up with TRBD1. Looked up from germline, CDR1 is SGHRS and CDR2 is YFSETQ. The CDR3 contains 14 residues. Unmatched junction bases numbered 4, after V lost 4 bases and J lost 2 bases. CDR3 sequence (DNA): TGCGCCAGCAGCCAAGGGACAGGTCAAGAGACCCAGTACTTC. As protein: CASSQGTGQETQYF.

CDR3 bases: TGTGCCAGCAGGTCCACTAGTTACACAGATACGCAGTATTTT. This encodes CASRSTSYTDTQYF. The chain couples TRBV27 to TRBJ2-3; possible D gene TRBD2, 5 bases. The V end was cut by 6 bases, the J end by 2 bases, with 12 bases between. Germline-derived CDR1 and CDR2 are MNHEY and SMNVEV (reference sequence). The CDR3 has 14 residues.

The chain carries TRBV19 and TRBJ2-2, with D unresolved. Trimming removed 1 base from V and 4 bases from J, with 7 bases in between. Germline V gene data show CDR1 as LNHDA and CDR2 as SQIVND (reference sequence). The length of the CDR3 is 14 residues. The CDR3 region is CASSIASSTGELFF. CDR3 coding DNA: TGTGCCAGTAGTATAGCGTCTAGCACCGGGGAGCTGTTTTTT.

The rearrangement links TRBV2 to TRBJ1-2, with a possible D match to TRBD1 (6 bases). V was clipped by 11 bases and J by 2 bases, with 15 bases between them. This CDR3 has 13 amino acids. Germline V CDR1 and CDR2: SNHLY, FYNNEI. The CDR3 reads CAAATGLNYGYTF. The CDR3 nucleotides are TGTGCCGCCGCGACAGGTCTGAACTATGGCTACACCTTC.

J is TRBJ1-5 and V is TRBV6-5; weak D call: TRBD1 (6 bases). Germline-derived CDR1 and CDR2 are MNHEY and SVGAGI. V shed 8 bases and J shed 7 bases, with 15 bases lying between them. The CDR3 is 13 amino acids. The CDR3 region has the DNA TGTGCCAGCGAGGACAGCAGGGTCCAGCCCCAGCATTTT. Translated, it gives CASEDSRVQPQHF.

This clone has a single count. CDR3 sequence: CASSFRAYRSGANVLTF. Written as DNA, the CDR3 is TGTGCCAGCAGTTTCCGAGCATACCGCTCTGGGGCCAACGTCCTGACTTTC. The chain is built from TRBV28 and TRBJ2-6; D gene ambiguous. This CDR3 is built from 17 residues. The V gene's germline CDR1 is MDHEN and CDR2 SYDVKM. The V end was cut by 3 bases, the J end by 0 bases, with 12 bases between. The full variable domain, with the rest looked up from reference TRBV28 and TRBJ2-6, is DVKVTQSSRYLVKRTGEKVFLECVQDMDHENMFWYRQDPGLGLRLIYFSYDVKMKEKGDIPEGYSVSREKKERFSLILESASTNQTSMYLCASSFRAYRSGANVLTFGAGSRLTVL.

This clone turned up a few times. The V gene is TRBV7-2, the J gene TRBJ1-1, with TRBD1 identical over 11 bases. In germline, CDR1 is SGHTA, CDR2 FQGNSA. Germline trimming cut 5 bases from V and 4 bases from J; bases unmatched to any gene: 3. The CDR3 totals 14 residues. The CDR3 protein is CASSQDRGLTEAFF. In DNA form, the CDR3 reads TGTGCCAGCAGCCAGGACAGGGGGCTCACTGAAGCTTTCTTT.

The chain uses TRBV5-1 and TRBJ1-1, with D perhaps matching TRBD1 (5 bases). The V and J ends lost 3 bases and 4 bases respectively, with 13 bases between them. CDR1 and CDR2 (germline): SGHRS, YFSETQ. The CDR3 is 14 residues long. The CDR3 protein is CASSSPGRATEAFF. CDR3 in DNA: TGCGCCAGCAGCTCGCCCGGCAGGGCCACTGAAGCTTTCTTT.

This clone appeared a few times. The rearrangement links TRBV7-9 to TRBJ1-2; TRBD1 might be the D (6 bases). There are 18 residues in the CDR3. In germline, CDR1 is SEHNR, CDR2 FQNEAQ (reference sequence). V was trimmed by 3 bases and J by 3 bases, leaving 23 bases between them. Here the CDR3 reads CASSFHTGKVSLHYGYTF. CDR3 DNA: TGTGCCAGCAGCTTTCATACAGGGAAGGTTAGTCTCCACTATGGCTACACCTTC.

The chain combines TRBV3-1 (or the pseudogene TRBV3-2) with TRBJ2-5, with D maybe TRBD2 (5 bases). This CDR3 is built from 14 residues. Trimming pared 3 bases from V and 5 bases from J, leaving 13 bases between. Per the germline V gene, CDR1 is LGHDT and CDR2 is YNNKEL (reference sequence). The CDR3 coding sequence is TGTGCCAGCAGCCATTGGAGGAGGTACGAGACCCAGTACTTC. This encodes CASSHWRRYETQYF.

CDR3 DNA: TGTGCCAGCAGCGCCGTAGCGGGAGTTGGCACAGATACGCAGTATTTT. This translates into CASSAVAGVGTDTQYF. The chain is built from TRBV9 and TRBJ2-3; 9 nucleotides match TRBD2. V shed 3 bases, J shed 1 base, and the junction held 6 bases outside the gene matches. Germline assignment: CDR1 SGDLS and CDR2 YYNGEE. The length of the CDR3 is 16 residues.

The rearrangement uses TRBV14 and TRBJ2-3; no clear D gene. CDR3 size: 13 residues. Germline-derived CDR1 and CDR2 are SGHDN and FVKESK. Deletions cut 3 bases from V and 3 bases from J, with 7 bases between. The CDR3 sequence is CASSQEQTDTQYF. CDR3 coding DNA: TGTGCCAGCAGCCAGGAACAGACAGATACGCAGTATTTT.

CDR3 sequence: CASSPVMASGQETQYF. The CDR3 coding sequence is TGCGCCAGCAGCCCCGTTATGGCCTCGGGCCAAGAGACCCAGTACTTC. The V and J genes are TRBV4-1 and TRBJ2-5; D gene uncertain. Germline loops: CDR1 MGHRA, CDR2 YSYEKL. The V end was cut by 4 bases, the J end by 1 base, with 16 bases between. The CDR3 totals 16 residues.

The chain couples TRBV4-2 to TRBJ2-3, with a possible D match to TRBD2 (6 bases). This CDR3 comprises 19 residues. Trimming took 0 bases from V and 4 from J, leaving 23 bases between them. Germline loops: CDR1 LGHNA, CDR2 YNFKEQ. CDR3 DNA sequence: TGTGCCAGCAGCCAAGATTTCCCCAACCCGGGAGTGTTTGCAGATACGCAGTATTTT. It yields the protein CASSQDFPNPGVFADTQYF.

This sequence joins TRBV5-1 and TRBJ1-1; D is perhaps TRBD1 (5 bases). This CDR3 comprises 12 residues. V lost 4 bases and J 6 bases, leaving 10 bases between the germline ends. In germline, CDR1 is SGHRS, CDR2 YFSETQ. The CDR3 sequence is CASSPDRAEAFF. Written as DNA, the CDR3 is TGCGCCAGCAGCCCAGACAGAGCTGAAGCTTTCTTT.

The chain employs TRBV19 and TRBJ2-2; tentatively, D is TRBD1 (6 bases). Trimming removed 4 bases at V and 4 bases at J, with 10 bases between. CDR1 and CDR2 from the germline V gene are LNHDA and SQIVND (reference sequence). The CDR3 totals 14 residues. Written as DNA, the CDR3 is TGTGCCAGTAGTAATGACAGGAGCACCGGGGAGCTGTTTTTT. The encoded protein is CASSNDRSTGELFF.

The CDR3 DNA follows: TGTGCCAGCAGTCGGCGGGGCAGTGCTAACTATGGCTACACCTTC. Translating it yields CASSRRGSANYGYTF. This chain joins TRBV6-1 and TRBJ1-2, with D perhaps TRBD1 (5 bases). CDR3 length equals 15 residues. Germline V CDR1 and CDR2: MNHNS, SASEGT. Trimming cost V 5 bases and J 0 bases, with 13 bases left between them.

V and J are TRBV5-1 and TRBJ2-2, with 8 bases aligning to TRBD1. Germline values: CDR1 SGHRS, CDR2 YFSETQ. V shed 4 bases and J 6 bases; nucleotides not matched to a gene: 5. The CDR3 runs to 14 residues. The DNA of the CDR3 is TGCGCCAGCAGCGGGTGGGGACAGGCCGGGGAGCTGTTTTTT. Protein sequence: CASSGWGQAGELFF.

This chain joins TRBV5-5 and TRBJ1-1; 10 nucleotides match TRBD1. The CDR3 runs to 16 residues. The germline V gene encodes CDR1 SGHKS and CDR2 YYEKEE (reference sequence). V lost 0 bases to trimming and J lost 6 bases; unmatched junction nucleotides: 8. The CDR3 DNA sequence: TGTGCCAGCAGCTTGGGACAGGGGGCCCCGGTGGCTGAAGCTTTCTTT. This encodes CASSLGQGAPVAEAFF.

This chain uses TRBV15 with TRBJ2-1; TRBD2 aligns across 12 bases. There are 17 residues in the CDR3. Germline trimming cut 1 base from V and 8 bases from J; bases unmatched to any gene: 9. Germline CDR1 reads LNHNV; CDR2 reads YYDKDF (reference sequence). The CDR3 nucleotides read TGTGCCACCAGCAGAGTATTGACTAGCGGGAGACAATATGAGCAGTTCTTC. The encoded protein is CATSRVLTSGRQYEQFF.

The chain is built from TRBV30 and TRBJ2-5, with D possibly matching TRBD2 (5 bases). The CDR3 spans 15 residues. In germline, CDR1 is GTSNPN, CDR2 SVGIG (reference sequence). Deletions cut 0 bases from V and 1 base from J, with 12 bases between. CDR3 sequence reads: CAWSVKAASQETQYF. The CDR3, as DNA: TGTGCCTGGAGTGTAAAAGCGGCCAGCCAAGAGACCCAGTACTTC.

The chain has TRBV11-3 and TRBJ1-2; D is unresolved. This CDR3 comprises 13 residues. V lost 2 bases, J lost 3 bases, and 7 bases lay in between. Germline CDR1 reads SGHNT; CDR2 reads YENEEA. The DNA for the CDR3 is TGTGCCAGCAGCTTACCGCAGTACTATGGCTACACCTTC. It encodes CASSLPQYYGYTF.

The genes are TRBV29-1 and TRBJ2-7; TRBD1 agrees at 7 bases. This CDR3 is built from 15 residues. Germline V CDR1 and CDR2: SQVTM, ANQGSEA. The J segment lost 4 bases and the V segment lost 0 bases, leaving 9 bases of the junction unmatched. CDR3 in amino acids: CSVEDLVTGSYEQYF. CDR3 bases: TGCAGCGTTGAAGATCTGGTGACAGGGTCTTACGAGCAGTACTTC.

The V call is TRBV5-1, the J call TRBJ2-7, with 13 bases lining up with TRBD2. V lost 3 bases and J lost 2; bases outside the gene matches: 2. Germline CDR1 is SGHRS and CDR2 is YFSETQ. CDR3 length: 15 amino acids. The DNA of the CDR3 is TGCGCCAGCAGCTCCGGGACTAGCGGGGCCTACGAGCAGTACTTC. Protein product: CASSSGTSGAYEQYF.

The rearrangement joins TRBV7-3 to TRBJ2-3; 7 bases are a match to TRBD2. CDR1 SGHTA and CDR2 FQGTGA come from the germline V gene. The CDR3 is made up of 15 amino acids. Trimming removed 2 bases from V and 4 bases from J; junction bases left unmatched: 6. In DNA, the CDR3 is TGTGCCAGCAGCTTACTAGCGGTACCCTCAGATACGCAGTATTTT. Translated, it gives CASSLLAVPSDTQYF.